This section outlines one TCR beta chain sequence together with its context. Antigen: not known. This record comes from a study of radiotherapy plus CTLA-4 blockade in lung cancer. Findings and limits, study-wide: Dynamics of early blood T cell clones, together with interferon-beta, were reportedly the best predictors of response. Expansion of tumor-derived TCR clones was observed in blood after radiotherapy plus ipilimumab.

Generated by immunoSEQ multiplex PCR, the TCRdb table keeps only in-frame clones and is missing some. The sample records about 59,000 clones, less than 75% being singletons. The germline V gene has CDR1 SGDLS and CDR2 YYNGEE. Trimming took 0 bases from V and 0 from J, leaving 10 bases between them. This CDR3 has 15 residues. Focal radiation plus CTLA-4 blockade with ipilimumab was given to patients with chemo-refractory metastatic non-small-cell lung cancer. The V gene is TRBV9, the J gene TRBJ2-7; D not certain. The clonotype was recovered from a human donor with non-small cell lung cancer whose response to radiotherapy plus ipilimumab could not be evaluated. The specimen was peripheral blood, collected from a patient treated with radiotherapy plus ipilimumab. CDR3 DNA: TGTGCCAGCAGCGTAGGTGGGCTTTTCTCCTACGAGCAGTACTTC. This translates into CASSVGGLFSYEQYF.